What follows are 19 T cell receptor beta chains derived from one specimen sequenced in a study of blood T cell repertoires in COVID-19. Sequenced by immunoSEQ multiplex PCR; TCRdb stores in-frame clones only, minus some. The table has about 70,000 clones, approximately 85% seen once. The sequencing input was peripheral blood. These receptor sequences come from a woman over 75 with active or convalescent COVID-19.

The chain joins TRBV7-9 to TRBJ2-1, with 9 nucleotides matching TRBD1. In germline, CDR1 is SEHNR, CDR2 FQNEAQ (reference sequence). V shed 1 base, J shed 6 bases, and the junction held 13 bases outside the gene matches. The CDR3 spans 18 residues. CDR3 DNA sequence: TGTGCCAGCAGCTTAGGGACAGGGGCCCAGGAAAGCCCCAATGAGCAGTTCTTC. It is translated as CASSLGTGAQESPNEQFF.

This clone was detected many times. As DNA, the CDR3 is TGCGCCAGCAGCCAAGAGTGGCGGACAGGGCGGAGGGAGCAGTACTTC. Translating gives CASSQEWRTGRREQYF. This chain links TRBV4-3 with TRBJ2-7; 8 nucleotides align to TRBD1. Germline trimming cut 0 bases from V and 7 bases from J; bases unmatched to any gene: 11. CDR1 is LGHNA, CDR2 YSLEER, per germline. This CDR3 comprises 16 residues.

The rearrangement joins TRBV3-1 (or the pseudogene TRBV3-2) to TRBJ2-7; a weak D match, TRBD1 (6 bases). Trimming took off 0 bases at V and 4 bases at J, with 13 bases between the two ends. This CDR3 contains 15 residues. Germline assignment: CDR1 LGHDT and CDR2 YNNKEL (reference sequence). The DNA of the CDR3 is TGTGCCAGCAGCCAAGATATAACAGGGAGATACGAGCAGTACTTC. As protein: CASSQDITGRYEQYF.

The chain uses TRBV4-3 and TRBJ1-5; a possible D gene is TRBD1 (5 bases). Trimming took 2 bases from V and 6 from J, leaving 11 bases between them. The CDR3 has 14 amino acids. Germline V gives CDR1 LGHNA, CDR2 YSLEER. The DNA of the CDR3 is TGCGCCAGCAGCCAATACGGTAGGGGTCAGCCCCAGCATTTT. Translated, it gives CASSQYGRGQPQHF.

The chain recombines TRBV12-3 or TRBV12-4 with TRBJ1-2; tentatively, D is TRBD1 (6 bases). This CDR3 is built from 13 residues. Trimming took off 7 bases at V and 6 bases at J, with 15 bases between the two ends. The CDR3 sequence: CASTRQAPNGYTF. For the CDR3, the DNA is TGTGCCAGCACCCGACAGGCGCCTAATGGCTACACCTTC.

This chain joins TRBV25-1 and TRBJ1-1, with D maybe TRBD1 (5 bases). V was cut by 3 bases and J by 8 bases, with 7 bases left in between. Germline V gives CDR1 MGHDK, CDR2 SYGVNS. This CDR3 region has 11 residues. The DNA of the CDR3 is TGTGCCAGCAGTGACAGGACAGAAGCTTTCTTT. It yields the protein CASSDRTEAFF.

This rearrangement joins TRBV9 to TRBJ2-7; 12 bases are a match to TRBD2. The CDR3 extends over 17 amino acids. From germline, CDR1 is SGDLS and CDR2 YYNGEE. The J segment lost 2 bases and the V segment lost 0 bases, leaving 6 bases of the junction unmatched. CDR3: CASSVGLAGASTYEQYF. The DNA for the CDR3 is TGTGCCAGCAGCGTAGGACTAGCGGGGGCCTCAACCTACGAGCAGTACTTC.

The chain combines TRBV19 with TRBJ2-5; 12 nucleotides match TRBD2. V lost 3 bases and J lost 1; bases outside the gene matches: 3. Germline lookup yields CDR1 LNHDA and CDR2 SQIVND (reference sequence). The CDR3 runs to 16 residues. CDR3 bases: TGTGCCAGTAGTATTCGACTAGCGGGGGTCCAAGAGACCCAGTACTTC. Translated, it gives CASSIRLAGVQETQYF.

This clone was seen a few times. The J gene is TRBJ1-4, the V gene TRBV4-2, with D possibly being TRBD1 (5 bases). Looked up from germline, CDR1 is LGHNA and CDR2 is YNFKEQ. V was shortened by 0 bases and J by 5 bases, with 10 bases between the two germline ends. The CDR3 extends over 15 amino acids. The CDR3 is CASSQDPGNNEKLFF. DNA of the CDR3: TGTGCCAGCAGCCAAGATCCAGGGAACAATGAAAAACTGTTTTTT.

The rearrangement links TRBV18 to TRBJ2-1, with 7 bases aligning to TRBD1. Germline lookup yields CDR1 KGHSH and CDR2 LQKENI. Trimming cost V 3 bases and J 5 bases; bases outside gene matches: 1. The CDR3 spans 13 residues. CDR3 DNA sequence: TGTGCCAGCTCACCGGGACAGAACAATGAGCAGTTCTTC. As protein: CASSPGQNNEQFF.

This clone turned up a few times. The chain joins TRBV20-1 to TRBJ2-5; possible D gene TRBD1, 5 bases. Trimming took off 3 bases at V and 3 bases at J, with 5 bases between the two ends. Germline-derived CDR1 and CDR2 are DFQATT and SNEGSKA (reference sequence). CDR3 length equals 11 residues. The CDR3 nucleotides read TGCAGTGCTAGGGACAAAGAGACCCAGTACTTC. It codes for CSARDKETQYF.

V usage is TRBV6-5 and J usage is TRBJ1-5, with a tentative D call TRBD1 (6 bases). V was trimmed by 6 bases and J by 4 bases, leaving 10 bases between them. CDR3 length: 13 amino acids. The germline V gene encodes CDR1 MNHEY and CDR2 SVGAGI. CDR3 region: CASRAGVNQPQHF. CDR3 nucleotide sequence: TGTGCCAGCAGAGCAGGGGTGAATCAGCCCCAGCATTTT.

V is TRBV3-1 (or the pseudogene TRBV3-2) and J is TRBJ2-7; TRBD2 aligns across 11 bases. Germline loops: CDR1 LGHDT, CDR2 YNNKEL (reference sequence). The CDR3 is 15 amino acids. With 2 bases clipped from V and 1 base from J, the junction kept 1 base outside the gene matches. Here the CDR3 reads CASSQTSGGSYEQYF. CDR3 in DNA: TGTGCCAGCAGCCAAACTAGCGGGGGTTCCTACGAGCAGTACTTC.

CDR3 in amino acids: CASSQDLSPRGNSPLHF. CDR3 sequence (DNA): TGCGCCAGCAGCCAAGATCTGTCCCCCCGGGGAAATTCACCCCTCCACTTT. V and J are TRBV4-3 and TRBJ1-6; no definite D call. The CDR3 has 17 amino acids. Germline-derived CDR1 and CDR2 are LGHNA and YSLEER. The germline V and J ends were trimmed by 0 bases and 7 bases, with 16 bases remaining between them.

The chain has TRBV7-9 and TRBJ1-3; D possibly corresponds to TRBD1 (6 bases). CDR1 and CDR2 (germline): SEHNR, FQNEAQ (reference sequence). The CDR3 is 15 amino acids. V was trimmed by 0 bases and J by 4 bases, leaving 10 bases between them. CDR3 DNA sequence: TGTGCCAGCAGCTTAGCGCAGGGGAGCGGAAACACCATATATTTT. Encoded protein: CASSLAQGSGNTIYF.

The rearrangement uses TRBV7-2 and TRBJ1-4; D is perhaps TRBD1 (5 bases). The CDR3 length is 18 residues. In germline, CDR1 is SGHTA, CDR2 FQGNSA. V gave up 1 base and J gave up 7 bases, with 22 bases separating them. The CDR3, as DNA: TGTGCCAGCAGCTTAGGCATTAGTAAGGGGCGCGTCTCTGAAAAACTGTTTTTT. Protein product: CASSLGISKGRVSEKLFF. Full variable domain (remainder filled in from reference TRBV7-2 and TRBJ1-4): GAGVSQSPSNKVTEKGKDVELRCDPISGHTALYWYRQSLGQGLEFLIYFQGNSAPDKSGLPSDRFSAERTGGSVSTLTIQRTQQEDSAVYLCASSLGISKGRVSEKLFFGSGTQLSVL.

A single count supports this clone. The chain links TRBV15 to TRBJ1-1; the D gene is possibly TRBD1 (5 bases). V dropped 0 bases and J dropped 3 bases, with 11 bases sitting between them. This CDR3 is 15 amino acids long. The germline CDR1 and CDR2 sequences are LNHNV and YYDKDF (reference sequence). The DNA for the CDR3 is TGTGCCACCAGCAGAGACGGGGGAGCGTACACTGAAGCTTTCTTT. This codes for CATSRDGGAYTEAFF.

The chain couples TRBV28 to TRBJ1-2; 10 nucleotides match TRBD1. V trimming: 4 bases; J trimming: 7 bases; junction bases outside the gene matches: 12. The CDR3 spans 16 residues. Germline CDR1 and CDR2: MDHEN and SYDVKM. CDR3: CASSSLSRQGAGGYTF. Here the CDR3 DNA reads TGTGCCAGCAGTTCACTCTCTCGACAGGGGGCTGGTGGCTACACCTTC.

J is TRBJ1-2 and V is TRBV3-1 (or the pseudogene TRBV3-2); D gene ambiguous. Germline CDR1 and CDR2: LGHDT and YNNKEL (reference sequence). This CDR3 has 14 amino acids. The germline V and J ends were trimmed by 2 bases and 0 bases, with 7 bases remaining between them. CDR3 in DNA: TGTGCCAGCAGCCAACGAGTAGCTAACTATGGCTACACCTTC. Amino acid sequence: CASSQRVANYGYTF.